A single T cell receptor (beta chain) is shown here with its context. Germline V gene lookup returns CDR1 MDHEN and CDR2 SYDVKM. The CDR3 contains 17 residues. The ends were cut back, 3 bases at V and 0 bases at J, with 16 bases in the middle. Only in-frame clones appear in the TCRdb table, and some are missing; sequencing was by immunoSEQ multiplex PCR. The sample has about 47,000 clones; 80% to 85% are singletons. The sample comes from a study of blood T cell repertoires in COVID-19. Material for sequencing was peripheral blood. This clonotype originated in a man aged 55 to 69 with active COVID-19. The rearrangement joins TRBV28 to TRBJ2-3; D is undetermined. The CDR3 spells CASSFLMADTSTDTQYF. Written as DNA, the CDR3 is TGTGCCAGCAGTTTCCTCATGGCCGACACTAGCACAGATACGCAGTATTTT.